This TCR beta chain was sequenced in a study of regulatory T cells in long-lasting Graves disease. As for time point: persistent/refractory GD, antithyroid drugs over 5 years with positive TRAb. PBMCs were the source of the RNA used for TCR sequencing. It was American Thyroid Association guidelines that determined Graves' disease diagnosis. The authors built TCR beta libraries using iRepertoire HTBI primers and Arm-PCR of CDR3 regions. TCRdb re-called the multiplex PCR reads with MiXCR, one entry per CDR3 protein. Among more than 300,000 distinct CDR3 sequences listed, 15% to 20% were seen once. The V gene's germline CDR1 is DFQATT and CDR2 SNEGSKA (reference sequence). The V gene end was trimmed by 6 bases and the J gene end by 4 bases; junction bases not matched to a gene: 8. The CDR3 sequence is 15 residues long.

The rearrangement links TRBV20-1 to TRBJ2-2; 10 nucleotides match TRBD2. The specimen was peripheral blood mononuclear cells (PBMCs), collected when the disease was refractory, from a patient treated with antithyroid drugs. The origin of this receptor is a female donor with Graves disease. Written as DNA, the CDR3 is TGCAGTGCCAGGGGAGCGGGAGGGGGCACCGGGGAGCTGTTTTTT. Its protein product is CSARGAGGGTGELFF.